This T cell receptor (beta chain) was obtained from a study of blood T cell repertoires in COVID-19. Germline V gene lookup returns CDR1 KGHDR and CDR2 SFDVKD. The CDR3 runs 15 residues. Trimming cost V 4 bases and J 4 bases; bases outside gene matches: 1. Only in-frame clones appear in the TCRdb table, and some are missing; sequencing was by immunoSEQ multiplex PCR. The sample shows around 300,000 clones, 80% to 90% of them seen only once. The TCR was taken from a woman between 70 and 85 years old with acute or convalescent COVID-19. The chain employs TRBV24-1 and TRBJ2-7, with 15 bases aligning to TRBD2. The sequenced material came from peripheral blood. The CDR3 coding sequence is TGTGCCACCAGTGACGGACTAGCGGGGGGGTACGAGCAGTACTTC. Protein product: CATSDGLAGGYEQYF.